This T cell receptor beta chain was captured in a study of cytomegalovirus exposure and HLA in healthy donors. At the level of the study: Roughly four fifths of 398 genotyped donors fell in the Caucasian-associated ancestry cluster.

The PCR ran on 60 Vbeta and 13 Jbeta primers. Some clones are missing from TCRdb's copy, which holds only in-frame ones; the method was immunoSEQ multiplex PCR. The data contain 95,000 to 150,000 clones, over 65% of them singletons. As regards this clone: Its antigen is currently unknown.

Per the germline V gene, CDR1 is SGHDT and CDR2 is YYEEEE. V was pared by 0 bases and J by 2 bases, with 5 bases between. The CDR3 is 13 amino acids. Study-wide findings and caveats: Indistinguishable V segments, including TRBV6-2 and TRBV6-3, were excluded. CMV serostatus was the sole immune exposure data available. Both high specificity and high sensitivity reportedly marked the classifier's diagnosis of cytomegalovirus status.

The source of this sequence is a man aged 25 to 40 in good health and CMV-seropositive. The material sequenced was PBMCs. The chain employs TRBV5-6 and TRBJ2-5; no reliable D call. Written as DNA, the CDR3 is TGTGCCAGCAGCTTGGACAGTCAAGAGACCCAGTACTTC. It codes for CASSLDSQETQYF.